A single sample is the source of the 32 T cell receptor beta chains below, sequenced in a study of hypomethylating agent response in myelodysplastic syndrome. Data came from immunoSEQ multiplex PCR; TCRdb stores just in-frame clones and leaves some out. The top ten hold 6% to 8% of the sample, which has around 5,000 clones, approximately 84% seen once. Sequencing was performed on bone marrow, taken before or after starting hypomethylating agent treatment for myelodysplastic syndrome (not recorded which). Every receptor here comes from a human donor with myelodysplastic syndrome.

J is TRBJ2-6 and V is TRBV6-5, with no clear D. This CDR3 has 16 residues. Trimming pared 4 bases from V and 12 bases from J, leaving 22 bases between. Germline values: CDR1 MNHEY, CDR2 SVGAGI. CDR3 nucleotide sequence: TGTGCCAGCAGTTCGATTGAAACCCGACCAGTTACCGTCCTGACTTTC. This codes for CASSSIETRPVTVLTF.

This clone was picked up one time. The rearrangement joins TRBV28 to TRBJ1-2; the D is unclear. The CDR3 covers 14 residues. The germline V gene has CDR1 MDHEN and CDR2 SYDVKM. Deletions cut 2 bases from V and 4 bases from J, with 11 bases between. CDR3 protein: CASSLPSAPYGYTF. The CDR3 DNA is TGTGCCAGCAGTTTACCCAGTGCCCCCTATGGCTACACCTTC.

The genes are TRBV19 and TRBJ2-7; possibly TRBD1 for D (8 bases). The V end lost 11 bases, the J end lost 6 bases, and 29 bases lay between the germline ends. CDR1 and CDR2 from the germline V gene are LNHDA and SQIVND (reference sequence). The CDR3 consists of 16 residues. The CDR3 loop reads CACAYEERGQACEQYF. The CDR3 DNA reads as TGTGCCTGCGCCTATGAGGAGCGGGGACAGGCTTGCGAGCAGTACTTC.

CDR3 DNA sequence: TGTGCCAGTACCCAGGGTGGAGAGCAGTACTTC. Its translation: CASTQGGEQYF. The rearrangement links TRBV6-5 to TRBJ2-7; D might be TRBD1 (5 bases). CDR3 length: 11 amino acids. The germline CDR1 and CDR2 sequences are MNHEY and SVGAGI. Trimming left V 9 bases short and J 7 bases short, with 13 bases between.

The CDR3 DNA reads as TGTGCCAGCAGTTCCCCCGGGACAGGGTTGAGAGAAAAACTGTTTTTT. Translated: CASSSPGTGLREKLFF. The V gene is TRBV28, the J gene TRBJ1-4, with 9 bases matching TRBD1. J lost 8 bases, V lost 4 bases, and 11 bases had no gene match. In germline, CDR1 is MDHEN, CDR2 SYDVKM. This CDR3 is built from 16 residues.

The chain links TRBV4-1 to TRBJ2-2, with a tentative D call TRBD2 (5 bases). CDR1 and CDR2 from the germline V gene are MGHRA and YSYEKL. V shed 3 bases and J shed 6 bases, with 20 bases lying between them. This CDR3 is built from 17 residues. In nucleotides, the CDR3 is TGCGCCAGCAGCCACCCTAGGAGGTTGGGTCGGTCCGGGGAGCTGTTTTTT. Translated: CASSHPRRLGRSGELFF.

The V call is TRBV7-2, the J call TRBJ2-1, with D possibly TRBD2 on 6 matching bases. From germline, CDR1 is SGHTA and CDR2 FQGNSA. The V gene lost 5 bases and the J gene lost 8 bases, with 13 bases spanning the gap. The CDR3 is 13 residues long. CDR3 sequence: CASSPSGLHEQFF. The CDR3 coding sequence is TGTGCCAGCAGCCCATCGGGACTGCATGAGCAGTTCTTC.

V gene TRBV21-1 combines with J gene TRBJ1-3; the table's D call of TRBD1 was not tested on the DNA. TRBV21-1 is designated a pseudogene. This CDR3 comprises 17 residues. Here the CDR3 reads CASSKSGAVPPGNTIYF. For the CDR3, the DNA is TGTGCCAGCAGTAAATCTGGGGCAGTTCCCCCTGGAAACACCATATATTTT.

V usage is TRBV11-2 and J usage is TRBJ1-2; no reliable D call. Trimming took off 5 bases at V and 5 bases at J, with 24 bases between the two ends. From germline, CDR1 is SGHAT and CDR2 FQNNGV. The CDR3 runs to 17 residues. The CDR3 DNA reads as TGTGCCAGCAGCGGGCTAACAGCGGGCGACGCGTGGTATGGCTACACCTTC. It yields the protein CASSGLTAGDAWYGYTF.

The chain uses TRBV4-1 and TRBJ2-1; D is possibly TRBD1 or TRBD2 (6 bases each). From germline, CDR1 is MGHRA and CDR2 YSYEKL. Trimming pared 7 bases from V and 2 bases from J, leaving 9 bases between. This CDR3 is built from 13 residues. This CDR3 is CASTRGPYNEQFF. The CDR3 DNA follows: TGCGCCAGCACCCGGGGGCCCTACAATGAGCAGTTCTTC.

The rearrangement uses TRBV6-6 and TRBJ2-5; D may be TRBD1 or TRBD2 (6 bases each). Germline lookup yields CDR1 MNHNY and CDR2 SVGAGI (reference sequence). Between the trimmed V and J ends, which lost 6 bases and 3 bases, there was a span of 20 bases. The CDR3 has 16 residues. CDR3 region: CASSPGAGGLKETQYF. In nucleotides, the CDR3 is TGTGCCAGCAGCCCAGGGGCTGGGGGGTTAAAAGAGACCCAGTACTTC.

This rearrangement joins TRBV5-1 to TRBJ1-5, with D uncertain. This CDR3 has 15 residues. Germline V CDR1 and CDR2: SGHRS, YFSETQ. V lost 0 bases and J 1 base, leaving 8 bases between the germline ends. The CDR3 sequence is CASSLGISSNQPQHF. DNA for the CDR3: TGCGCCAGCAGCTTGGGCATTTCCAGCAATCAGCCCCAGCATTTT.

This clone was detected only once. V is TRBV4-2 and J is TRBJ2-5; D might be TRBD1 or TRBD2, each matching 5 bases. The CDR3 length is 14 residues. V was trimmed by 1 base and J by 4 bases, leaving 10 bases between them. The germline V gene has CDR1 LGHNA and CDR2 YNFKEQ. The CDR3 DNA sequence: TGTGCCAGCAGCCAAGGGACACGGGGAGAGACCCAGTACTTC. It yields the protein CASSQGTRGETQYF.

The rearrangement links TRBV10-3 to TRBJ2-1; 8 bases are a match to TRBD1. With V trimmed by 6 bases and J by 3 bases, 13 bases remained unmatched. The CDR3 runs to 17 residues. The germline V gene has CDR1 ENHRY and CDR2 SYGVKD. The CDR3 sequence is CAISGPPDRVYYNEQFF. For the CDR3, the DNA is TGTGCCATCAGCGGACCCCCGGACAGGGTCTACTACAATGAGCAGTTCTTC.

This CDR3 is CASSLDRNRYEQYF. CDR3 sequence (DNA): TGTGCCAGCAGTCTCGACAGAAACCGTTACGAGCAGTACTTC. The rearrangement joins TRBV6-5 to TRBJ2-7; the D gene is possibly TRBD1 (5 bases). The germline V gene has CDR1 MNHEY and CDR2 SVGAGI. Trimming removed 5 bases from V and 4 bases from J, with 15 bases in between. CDR3 size: 14 residues.

The chain joins TRBV15 to TRBJ2-2; D call uncertain. Trimming removed 3 bases at V and 1 base at J, with 21 bases between. The CDR3 covers 19 residues. Looked up from germline, CDR1 is LNHNV and CDR2 is YYDKDF (reference sequence). CDR3 in DNA: TGTGCCACCAGCAGCGGATCCCGCATGGGTTGGGGGAACACCGGGGAGCTGTTTTTT. This gives the protein CATSSGSRMGWGNTGELFF.

This rearrangement joins TRBV9 to TRBJ1-2; D ambiguous. Germline V lookup: CDR1 SGDLS, CDR2 YYNGEE. The CDR3 contains 14 residues. The V gene lost 4 bases and the J gene lost 5 bases, with 15 bases spanning the gap. The CDR3, as DNA: TGTGCCAGCAGCAAAAGGTCGGGGATATATGGCTACACCTTC. Its translation: CASSKRSGIYGYTF.

V gene TRBV6-1 combines with J gene TRBJ1-5; possibly TRBD1 for D (5 bases). The V and J ends lost 4 bases and 4 bases respectively, with 20 bases between them. Germline CDR1 MNHNS, CDR2 SASEGT. The length of the CDR3 is 17 residues. CDR3 protein: CASSARRGVRENQPQHF. Written as DNA, the CDR3 is TGTGCCAGCAGTGCCAGAAGGGGTGTCCGAGAAAATCAGCCCCAGCATTTT.

This rearrangement joins TRBV2 to TRBJ1-2; a possible D gene is TRBD1 (5 bases). The germline V gene encodes CDR1 SNHLY and CDR2 FYNNEI. The CDR3 is made up of 16 amino acids. V was pared by 4 bases and J by 3 bases, with 18 bases between. The CDR3 bases are TGTGCCAGCAGTGGGACAAGGGGAGGTATGGACTATGGCTACACCTTC. This sequence encodes CASSGTRGGMDYGYTF.

The V gene is TRBV21-1, the J gene TRBJ1-2; the table's TRBD1 call for D was not verified on the DNA. TRBV21-1 is given as a pseudogene. This CDR3 spans 13 amino acids. CDR3 coding DNA: TGTGCCAGCCTAACAGGGCTTCACTATGGCTACACCTTC. Its protein product is CASLTGLHYGYTF.

This chain's CDR3 is CASRPTGGNQPQHF. DNA of the CDR3: TGTGCCAGCAGACCTACAGGAGGCAATCAGCCCCAGCATTTT. The V call is TRBV6-1, the J call TRBJ1-5, with D perhaps TRBD1 (5 bases). CDR3 length equals 14 residues. Germline CDR1 MNHNS, CDR2 SASEGT. V lost 6 bases to trimming and J lost 2 bases, with 11 bases between them.

The chain recombines TRBV2 with TRBJ1-5; TRBD1 matches 9 bases. Germline values: CDR1 SNHLY, CDR2 FYNNEI. J lost 7 bases, V lost 6 bases, and 10 bases had no gene match. This CDR3 contains 15 residues. The CDR3, as DNA: TGTGCCAGCAGGGGGGGGACAGGGATTCGGCAGCCCCAGCATTTT. Its protein product is CASRGGTGIRQPQHF.

V and J are TRBV11-3 and TRBJ2-1; D is unclear. This CDR3 comprises 13 residues. Germline V lookup: CDR1 SGHNT, CDR2 YENEEA. V was trimmed by 3 bases and J by 1 base, leaving 4 bases between them. Here the CDR3 reads CASSFGSYNEQFF. The DNA of the CDR3 is TGTGCCAGCAGCTTCGGGTCCTACAATGAGCAGTTCTTC.

The chain is built from TRBV5-1 and TRBJ1-6; D not certain. The length of the CDR3 is 15 residues. Germline CDR1 reads SGHRS; CDR2 reads YFSETQ. Trimming pared 0 bases from V and 9 bases from J, leaving 13 bases between. CDR3 in amino acids: CASSLDWGGGSPLHF. The CDR3 nucleotides read TGCGCCAGCAGCTTGGATTGGGGAGGAGGTTCACCCCTCCACTTT.

The rearrangement uses TRBV4-2 and TRBJ2-6, with TRBD1 matching over 11 bases. J gave up 2 bases and V 3 bases, and 12 bases lay outside the gene matches. Germline CDR1 LGHNA, CDR2 YNFKEQ. The length of the CDR3 is 20 residues. The CDR3 DNA is TGTGCCAGCAGCCACTCGGTCGGGACAGGGGGTTCGACTGGGGCCAACGTCCTGACTTTC. Protein sequence: CASSHSVGTGGSTGANVLTF.

This rearrangement joins TRBV6-6 to TRBJ1-1; D call uncertain. The CDR3 length is 14 residues. V lost 2 bases to trimming and J lost 1 base, with 8 bases between them. Germline loops: CDR1 MNHNY, CDR2 SVGAGI (reference sequence). Here the CDR3 reads CASSYTDRNTEAFF. For the CDR3, the DNA is TGTGCCAGCAGTTACACGGACCGGAACACTGAAGCTTTCTTT.

V is TRBV5-8 and J is TRBJ2-7, with D possibly TRBD1 on 7 matching bases. Between the trimmed V and J ends, which lost 7 bases and 2 bases, there was a span of 25 bases. Germline V gene data show CDR1 as SGHTS and CDR2 as YDEGEE. The CDR3 length is 17 residues. This CDR3 is CASQLSRRQGGTYEQYF. The CDR3 DNA reads TGTGCCAGCCAGCTTTCCAGGCGGCAGGGGGGAACCTACGAGCAGTACTTC.

V usage is TRBV5-6 and J usage is TRBJ1-4; D unclear. The CDR3 contains 14 residues. Trimming pared 4 bases from V and 0 bases from J, leaving 7 bases between. Germline CDR1 is SGHDT and CDR2 is YYEEEE. This chain's CDR3 is CASSRRATNEKLFF. The CDR3 DNA reads as TGTGCCAGCAGCAGACGGGCAACTAATGAAAAACTGTTTTTT.

CDR3 in DNA: TGTGCCTGGGCAGCTGGGACCCCCTACGAGCAGTACTTC. Protein product: CAWAAGTPYEQYF. The chain is built from TRBV30 and TRBJ2-7; perhaps D is TRBD1 or TRBD2 (5 bases each). V was pared by 5 bases and J by 2 bases, with 13 bases between. This CDR3 comprises 13 residues. Germline loops: CDR1 GTSNPN, CDR2 SVGIG (reference sequence).

V gene TRBV4-2 combines with J gene TRBJ2-7; possible D gene TRBD2, 5 bases. Per germline, CDR1 LGHNA and CDR2 YNFKEQ. The CDR3 contains 17 residues. The V end lost 0 bases, the J end lost 0 bases, and 15 bases lay between the germline ends. This chain's CDR3 is CASSQDRGQVDSYEQYF. In nucleotides, the CDR3 is TGTGCCAGCAGCCAAGATCGCGGGCAGGTCGACTCCTACGAGCAGTACTTC.

The CDR3 region has the DNA TGTGCCAGCAGCTTAGGACAGGGGGCACAATCACCCCTCCACTTT. Translating it yields CASSLGQGAQSPLHF. V is TRBV7-8 and J is TRBJ1-6; 10 positions match TRBD1. The CDR3 runs to 15 residues. V shed 1 base, J shed 10 bases, and the junction held 4 bases outside the gene matches. CDR1 and CDR2 from the germline V gene are SGHVS and FQNEAQ.

The V gene is TRBV9, the J gene TRBJ2-5; 7 positions match TRBD2. CDR1 is SGDLS, CDR2 YYNGEE, per germline. Losses at the gene ends were 3 bases for V and 5 bases for J; bases not matched to a gene: 13. The CDR3 runs 16 residues. As DNA, the CDR3 is TGTGCCAGCAGCGCGGACCGGGACTATCCTCGGGAGACCCAGTACTTC. It is translated as CASSADRDYPRETQYF.